The 21 T cell receptor beta chains reported below all come from one sample, sequenced in a study of beta chain features in type 1 diabetes. These receptors have no known antigen. Isolated RNA was reverse transcribed in full, so expressed TCRB transcripts were sequenced. This table comes from immunoSEQ multiplex PCR, and its TCRdb copy is limited to in-frame clones, with some not included. The sample has over 200,000 clones, 11% seen once. General observations from the study: Researchers report that Type 1 diabetes patients had moderately but significantly shorter TCRB CDR3s across all four CD4+ subsets.

Sample: naive CD4+ T cells from blood. The receptors here all came from a man aged 25-40 years with type 1 diabetes.

A few counts support this clone. This chain connects TRBV2 to TRBJ2-2; D possibly corresponds to TRBD1 (7 bases). V was trimmed by 7 bases and J by 5 bases, leaving 11 bases between them. The V gene's germline CDR1 is SNHLY and CDR2 FYNNEI. CDR3 length: 13 amino acids. The CDR3 nucleotides are TGTGCCAGCACCCAGGGGGGAACCGGGGAGCTGTTTTTT. Translated, it gives CASTQGGTGELFF.

This clone appeared a few times. The chain uses TRBV11-2 and TRBJ2-5, with D possibly matching TRBD2 (6 bases). The CDR3 totals 13 residues. Germline values: CDR1 SGHAT, CDR2 FQNNGV. The ends were cut back, 5 bases at V and 7 bases at J, with 14 bases in the middle. The chain's CDR3 is CASSLSEGGTQYF. The CDR3 region has the DNA TGTGCCAGCAGCCTATCCGAGGGAGGGACCCAGTACTTC.

A few counts support this clone. The chain has TRBV9 and TRBJ2-3, with D tentatively TRBD2 (7 bases). V was trimmed by 4 bases and J by 3 bases, leaving 18 bases between them. Germline lookup yields CDR1 SGDLS and CDR2 YYNGEE. This CDR3 has 16 amino acids. For the CDR3, the DNA is TGTGCCAGCAGCTTTTCGGCGGGGGCTAATACAGATACGCAGTATTTT. This gives the protein CASSFSAGANTDTQYF.

There are a few counts of this clone. The J gene is TRBJ1-2, the V gene TRBV6-1; the match to TRBD1 covers 7 bases. The CDR3 spans 18 residues. Germline loops: CDR1 MNHNS, CDR2 SASEGT. The trim removed 8 bases at V and 0 bases at J, leaving 18 bases unmatched. CDR3 DNA sequence: TGTGCCAGCCGTCAAGCCCGAGGACAGGAAGAGACTAACTATGGCTACACCTTC. Translating it yields CASRQARGQEETNYGYTF.

This clone has just a few counts. Other DNA sequences in the sample encode the same CDR3. The chain uses TRBV4-2 and TRBJ1-1; the D is unclear. The germline CDR1 and CDR2 sequences are LGHNA and YNFKEQ. The CDR3 totals 17 residues. Trimming stripped 3 bases from V and 1 base from J, with 18 bases between. In nucleotides, the CDR3 is TGTGCCAGCAGCCATCTTAACGGAGGAGAGGCGAACACTGAAGCTTTCTTT. It yields the protein CASSHLNGGEANTEAFF.

V is TRBV5-1 and J is TRBJ2-3, with a tentative D call TRBD2 (6 bases). Germline CDR1 is SGHRS and CDR2 is YFSETQ. V was shortened by 1 base and J by 0 bases, with 6 bases between the two germline ends. The CDR3 consists of 14 residues. This CDR3 reads CASSLSGSTDTQYF. The CDR3 DNA sequence: TGCGCCAGCAGCTTGAGCGGGAGCACAGATACGCAGTATTTT.

This clone was seen more than once but under ten times. The rearrangement links TRBV4-3 to TRBJ2-7; 10 bases agree with TRBD1. CDR1 and CDR2 from the germline V gene are LGHNA and YSLEER. The length of the CDR3 is 13 residues. Trimming at V came to 3 bases and at J to 6 bases, leaving 2 bases not matched to a gene. The CDR3 DNA reads TGCGCCAGCAGCCAGGGACAGGGGCTCGAGCAGTACTTC. Its protein product is CASSQGQGLEQYF.

This clone was seen more than once but under ten times. J is TRBJ2-5 and V is TRBV5-1, with 9 positions matching TRBD1. This CDR3 is 14 amino acids long. V was pared by 4 bases and J by 5 bases, with 6 bases of the junction left unmatched. CDR1 and CDR2 (germline): SGHRS, YFSETQ. The chain's CDR3 is CASSASGTGETQYF. The DNA for the CDR3 is TGCGCCAGCAGCGCCTCCGGGACAGGGGAGACCCAGTACTTC.

This chain uses TRBV6-1 with TRBJ2-4; 8 bases are shared with TRBD1. The CDR3 extends over 15 amino acids. Losses at the gene ends were 4 bases for V and 3 bases for J; bases not matched to a gene: 5. Germline assignment: CDR1 MNHNS and CDR2 SASEGT. The CDR3 bases are TGTGCCAGCAGTGTTACAGGGGGAGTCAAAAACATTCAGTACTTC. Amino acid sequence: CASSVTGGVKNIQYF.

The chain employs TRBV29-1 and TRBJ2-5; tentatively, D is TRBD2 (6 bases). The CDR3 is 14 residues long. Trimming left V 3 bases short and J 3 bases short, with 14 bases between. Germline-derived CDR1 and CDR2 are SQVTM and ANQGSEA. The CDR3 is CSVDPAGTEETQYF. In DNA form, the CDR3 reads TGCAGCGTTGATCCCGCGGGGACGGAAGAGACCCAGTACTTC.

This clone was observed a handful of times. The rearrangement joins TRBV5-1 to TRBJ2-1, with 7 bases that match TRBD1. CDR1 and CDR2 (germline): SGHRS, YFSETQ. This CDR3 has 13 residues. V lost 3 bases and J lost 8; bases outside the gene matches: 5. This chain's CDR3 is CASSSTGYHEQFF. Written as DNA, the CDR3 is TGCGCCAGCAGCTCGACAGGGTACCATGAGCAGTTCTTC.

This clone occurred a few times. V and J are TRBV19 and TRBJ2-7, with 9 bases that match TRBD2. J gave up 2 bases and V 3 bases, and 5 bases lay outside the gene matches. The germline gives CDR1 LNHDA, CDR2 SQIVND (reference sequence). The CDR3 sequence is 15 residues long. CDR3 sequence (DNA): TGTGCCAGTAGTATGGTAGCGGGGGCCGCCTACGAGCAGTACTTC. Its translation: CASSMVAGAAYEQYF.

The V gene is TRBV2, the J gene TRBJ2-7; 8 bases map to TRBD2. Unmatched junction bases numbered 5, after V lost 3 bases and J lost 4 bases. The CDR3 contains 14 residues. Per germline, CDR1 SNHLY and CDR2 FYNNEI. The CDR3 nucleotides are TGTGCCAGCAGTGACCGGGCGGGGGGTTACGAGCAGTACTTC. Encoded protein: CASSDRAGGYEQYF. The whole variable domain, remainder taken from reference TRBV2 and TRBJ2-7, is EPEVTQTPSHQVTQMGQEVILRCVPISNHLYFYWYRQILGQKVEFLVSFYNNEISEKSEIFDDQFSVERPDGSNFTLKIRSTKLEDSAMYFCASSDRAGGYEQYFGPGTRLTVT.

In nucleotides, the CDR3 is TGTGCCAGCAGTTTACGGGCAGGGGGCCGTGAAGCTTTCTTT. Translation gives CASSLRAGGREAFF. The rearrangement uses TRBV27 and TRBJ1-1, with 8 positions matching TRBD1. Germline CDR1 reads MNHEY; CDR2 reads SMNVEV (reference sequence). This CDR3 region has 14 residues. V gave up 2 bases and J gave up 7 bases; unmatched junction bases: 6.

This clone came up a few times. The genes are TRBV2 and TRBJ2-6; tentative D call: TRBD1 (6 bases). Trimming pared 9 bases from V and 2 bases from J, leaving 11 bases between. Per germline, CDR1 SNHLY and CDR2 FYNNEI. The CDR3 contains 14 residues. CDR3 residues: CASANRAGANVLTF. CDR3 DNA: TGTGCCAGTGCAAACAGGGCTGGGGCCAACGTCCTGACTTTC.

The chain has TRBV5-6 and TRBJ2-1; 9 nucleotides align to TRBD1. This CDR3 spans 18 amino acids. Trimming took 1 base from V and 5 from J; bases not matched to a gene: 13. Germline CDR1 reads SGHDT; CDR2 reads YYEEEE. The CDR3 here is CASSLHPHAGQGHNEQFF. For the CDR3, the DNA is TGTGCCAGCAGCTTGCATCCACACGCCGGACAGGGGCACAATGAGCAGTTCTTC.

The CDR3 sequence: CASSPGGGDEQFF. In DNA form, the CDR3 reads TGTGCCAGCAGCCCGGGGGGAGGAGATGAGCAGTTCTTC. This chain joins TRBV7-2 and TRBJ2-1; 7 bases map to TRBD2. From germline, CDR1 is SGHTA and CDR2 FQGNSA. This CDR3 is 13 amino acids long. Trimming at V came to 5 bases and at J to 8 bases, leaving 6 bases not matched to a gene.

This clone was recorded a few times. This chain uses TRBV5-6 with TRBJ2-5; 13 bases line up with TRBD2. The junction had 1 base not matched to a gene; V was cut back by 3 bases and J by 2 bases. The CDR3 runs 15 residues. Germline values: CDR1 SGHDT, CDR2 YYEEEE. In DNA form, the CDR3 reads TGTGCCAGCAGCTGGGGACTAGCGGGGCAAGAGACCCAGTACTTC. Translating gives CASSWGLAGQETQYF. Full variable domain (remainder filled in from reference TRBV5-6 and TRBJ2-5): DAGVTQSPTHLIKTRGQQVTLRCSPKSGHDTVSWYQQALGQGPQFIFQYYEEEERQRGNFPDRFSGHQFPNYSSELNVNALLLGDSALYLCASSWGLAGQETQYFGPGTRLLVL.

As for this clone: Other DNA sequences in the sample encode the same CDR3. V is TRBV5-1 and J is TRBJ2-1; 7 positions match TRBD2. CDR1 SGHRS and CDR2 YFSETQ come from the germline V gene. The CDR3 is 14 amino acids. V lost 3 bases to trimming and J lost 1 base; unmatched junction nucleotides: 1. The chain's CDR3 is CASSSGGSYNEQFF. Here the CDR3 DNA reads TGCGCCAGCAGCTCGGGGGGTTCCTACAATGAGCAGTTCTTC.

This clone was recorded a few times. Other DNA variants within this sample encode the same CDR3. The chain employs TRBV6-5 and TRBJ1-5; 10 nucleotides match TRBD1. Germline-derived CDR1 and CDR2 are MNHEY and SVGAGI. The trim removed 5 bases at V and 7 bases at J, leaving 5 bases unmatched. The CDR3 is 14 amino acids. CDR3 in DNA: TGTGCCAGCAGTACAGGACAGGGGGGACAGCCCCAGCATTTT. It specifies CASSTGQGGQPQHF.

The rearrangement links TRBV5-4 to TRBJ2-1; D gene uncertain. This CDR3 has 13 residues. The germline V and J ends were trimmed by 5 bases and 4 bases, with 10 bases remaining between them. CDR1 and CDR2 from the germline V gene are SGHNT and YYREEE (reference sequence). CDR3: CASSGPRYNEQFF. Written as DNA, the CDR3 is TGTGCCAGCAGTGGGCCGCGATACAATGAGCAGTTCTTC.